This TCR beta chain was profiled in a study of shared clonotypes between healthy human individuals. Overall study context: With ages of 18 to 49, the donors were a couple of women and a few men. Per donor, CD8 memory used one plate, CD8 naive used two, CD4 memory used three and CD4 naive used three.

Sequenced by immunoSEQ multiplex PCR; TCRdb stores in-frame clones only, minus some. Of approximately 1.5 million clones listed, approximately 98.5% were seen once; the top ten hold around 0.33%. Study-level results: Naive subsets, compared against memory subsets, generally had larger estimated richness values. Sharing of clonotypes among donors was expected to vary with sequencing depth.

Details on this clone: The antigen is undetermined.

The trim removed 5 bases at V and 4 bases at J, leaving 6 bases unmatched. The CDR3 runs 14 residues. CDR1 is SGHAT and CDR2 is FQNNGV in the germline V gene. This TCR was recovered from a man aged 25-45 years in good health. Material: naive CD4+ T cells sorted from blood. Subset indicated: CD45RA+ positively selected. The genes are TRBV11-2 and TRBJ2-3; TRBD2 matches 7 bases. In DNA form, the CDR3 reads TGTGCCAGCAGCCCCTGGGGGGGGGCAGATACGCAGTATTTT. Translating it yields CASSPWGGADTQYF.